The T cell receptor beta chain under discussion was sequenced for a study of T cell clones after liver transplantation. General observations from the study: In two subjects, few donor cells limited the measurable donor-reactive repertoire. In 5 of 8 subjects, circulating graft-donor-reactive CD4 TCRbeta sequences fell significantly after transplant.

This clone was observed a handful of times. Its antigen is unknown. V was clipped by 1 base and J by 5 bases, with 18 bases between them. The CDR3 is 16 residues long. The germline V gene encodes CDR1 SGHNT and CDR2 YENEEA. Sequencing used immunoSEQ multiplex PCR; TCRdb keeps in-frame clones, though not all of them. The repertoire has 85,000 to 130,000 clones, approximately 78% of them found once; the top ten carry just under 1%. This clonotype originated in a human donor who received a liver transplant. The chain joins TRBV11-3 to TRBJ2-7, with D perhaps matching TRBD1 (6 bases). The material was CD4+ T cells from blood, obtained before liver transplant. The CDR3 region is CASSLGDTTIWDEQYF. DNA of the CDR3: TGTGCCAGCAGCTTAGGGGACACCACAATTTGGGACGAGCAGTACTTC.